This TCR beta chain was recorded in a study of neurological immune-mediated disorders. This CDR3 has 13 residues. CDR1 and CDR2 (germline): ENHRY, SYGVKD. The unsorted libraries were produced from 2 million PBMCs held at -80 C. On this clonotype: A much bigger clone sits one base away, suggesting this may be a read error.

The output of every sequencing run, over 160 million TCR-beta sequences, came from 15-18 subjects. Using its own MiXCR run on the 5' RACE reads, TCRdb lists one record per CDR3 protein. The sample yields tens of thousands of distinct CDR3 sequences, 4.5% seen once. This sequence joins TRBV10-3 and TRBJ1-3; D may be TRBD1 (5 bases). The sample comprised PBMCs. This TCR was sampled from a man aged 25-45 years with multiple sclerosis. CDR3 DNA sequence: TGTGCCATCAGTGACGCTGGGGGAAAAACCATATATTTT. Its translation: CAISDAGGKTIYF.